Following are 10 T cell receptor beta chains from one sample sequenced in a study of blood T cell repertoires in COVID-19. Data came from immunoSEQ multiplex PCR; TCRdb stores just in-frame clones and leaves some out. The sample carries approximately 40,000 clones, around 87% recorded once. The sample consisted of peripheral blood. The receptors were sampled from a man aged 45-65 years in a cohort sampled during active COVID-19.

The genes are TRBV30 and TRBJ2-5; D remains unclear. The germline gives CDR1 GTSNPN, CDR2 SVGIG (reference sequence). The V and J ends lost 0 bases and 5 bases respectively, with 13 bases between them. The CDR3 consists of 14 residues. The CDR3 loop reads CAWSVLSGRETQYF. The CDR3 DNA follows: TGTGCCTGGAGTGTACTATCCGGCCGGGAGACCCAGTACTTC.

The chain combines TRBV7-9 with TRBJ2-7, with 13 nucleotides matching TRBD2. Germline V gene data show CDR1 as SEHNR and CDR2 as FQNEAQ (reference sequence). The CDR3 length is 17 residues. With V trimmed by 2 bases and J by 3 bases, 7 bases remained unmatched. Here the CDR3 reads CASSLPRRLAGGYEQYF. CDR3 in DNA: TGTGCCAGCAGCTTACCCCGACGACTAGCGGGGGGCTACGAGCAGTACTTC.

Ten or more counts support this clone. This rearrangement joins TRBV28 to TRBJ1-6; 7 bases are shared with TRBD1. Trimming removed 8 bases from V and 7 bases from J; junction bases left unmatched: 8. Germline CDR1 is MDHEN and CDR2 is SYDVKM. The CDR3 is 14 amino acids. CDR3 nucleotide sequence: TGTGCCAGCGTCCCCGGGACAGACAATTCACCCCTCCACTTT. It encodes CASVPGTDNSPLHF.

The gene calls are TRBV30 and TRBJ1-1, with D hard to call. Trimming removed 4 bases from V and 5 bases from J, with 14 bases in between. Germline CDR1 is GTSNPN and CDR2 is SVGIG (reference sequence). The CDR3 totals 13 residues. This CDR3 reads CAWNAGLGTEAFF. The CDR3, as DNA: TGTGCCTGGAATGCGGGCCTTGGTACTGAAGCTTTCTTT.

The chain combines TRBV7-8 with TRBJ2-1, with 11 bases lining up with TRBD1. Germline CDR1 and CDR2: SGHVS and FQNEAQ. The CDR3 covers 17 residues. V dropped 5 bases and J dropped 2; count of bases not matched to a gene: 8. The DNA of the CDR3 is TGTGCCAGCAGCCTCCAAGGGGACAGGGGGGCCTACAATGAGCAGTTCTTC. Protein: CASSLQGDRGAYNEQFF.

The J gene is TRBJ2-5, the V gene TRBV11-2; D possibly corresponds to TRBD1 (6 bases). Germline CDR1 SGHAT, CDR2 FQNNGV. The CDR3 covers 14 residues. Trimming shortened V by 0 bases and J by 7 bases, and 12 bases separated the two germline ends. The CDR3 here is CASSLETGVGTQYF. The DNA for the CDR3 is TGTGCCAGCAGCTTAGAGACAGGCGTGGGGACCCAGTACTTC.

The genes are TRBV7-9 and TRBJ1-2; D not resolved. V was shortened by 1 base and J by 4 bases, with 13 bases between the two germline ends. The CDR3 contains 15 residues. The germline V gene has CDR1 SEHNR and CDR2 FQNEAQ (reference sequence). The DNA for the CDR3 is TGTGCCAGCAGCTTAGAGCAGGCGTCGACCTATGGCTACACCTTC. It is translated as CASSLEQASTYGYTF.

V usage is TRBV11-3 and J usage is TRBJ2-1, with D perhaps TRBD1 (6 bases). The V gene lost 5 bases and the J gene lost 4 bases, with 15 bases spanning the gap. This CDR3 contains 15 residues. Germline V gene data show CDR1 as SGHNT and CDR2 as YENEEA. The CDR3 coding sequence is TGTGCCAGCAGCCTATCGGGACATATATACAATGAGCAGTTCTTC. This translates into CASSLSGHIYNEQFF.

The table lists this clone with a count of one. For the CDR3, the DNA is TGTGCCAGCAGTGACAGGGAGACAGACGAGCAGTACTTC. Amino acids: CASSDRETDEQYF. The V and J genes are TRBV6-2 or TRBV6-3 and TRBJ2-7; TRBD1 matches 7 bases. The trim removed 5 bases at V and 5 bases at J, leaving 6 bases unmatched. The CDR3 totals 13 residues. Germline assignment: CDR1 MNHEY and CDR2 SVGEGT.

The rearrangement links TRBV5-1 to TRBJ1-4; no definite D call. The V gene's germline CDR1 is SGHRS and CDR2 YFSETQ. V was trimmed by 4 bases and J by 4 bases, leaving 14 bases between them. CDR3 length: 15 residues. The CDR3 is CASSVPGDFNEKLFF. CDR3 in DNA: TGCGCCAGCAGCGTCCCGGGTGATTTTAATGAAAAACTGTTTTTT.